The following is a TCR beta chain sequence with its context. This CDR3 contains 13 residues. Trimming removed 3 bases at V and 8 bases at J, with 11 bases between. Germline loops: CDR1 MDHEN, CDR2 SYDVKM. Data came from immunoSEQ multiplex PCR; TCRdb stores just in-frame clones and leaves some out. The sample has about 2.2 million clones; under 95% are singletons. The record originates from a study of shared clonotypes between healthy human individuals. CD45RO-negative cells were positively selected for CCR7, leaving out terminally differentiated effector memory CD45RA+ cells. Only Caucasian adults living in Nashville, Tennessee served as donors.

The rearrangement joins TRBV28 to TRBJ2-4; D is possibly TRBD1 (5 bases). This TCR was sampled from a man aged 18 to 30 in good health. Some clones in this sample may be carry-over from other donors' samples. Specimen: naive CD8+ T cells from PBMCs. The CDR3 loop is CASSLARADIQYF. The CDR3 bases are TGTGCCAGCAGTTTGGCCAGGGCGGACATTCAGTACTTC.